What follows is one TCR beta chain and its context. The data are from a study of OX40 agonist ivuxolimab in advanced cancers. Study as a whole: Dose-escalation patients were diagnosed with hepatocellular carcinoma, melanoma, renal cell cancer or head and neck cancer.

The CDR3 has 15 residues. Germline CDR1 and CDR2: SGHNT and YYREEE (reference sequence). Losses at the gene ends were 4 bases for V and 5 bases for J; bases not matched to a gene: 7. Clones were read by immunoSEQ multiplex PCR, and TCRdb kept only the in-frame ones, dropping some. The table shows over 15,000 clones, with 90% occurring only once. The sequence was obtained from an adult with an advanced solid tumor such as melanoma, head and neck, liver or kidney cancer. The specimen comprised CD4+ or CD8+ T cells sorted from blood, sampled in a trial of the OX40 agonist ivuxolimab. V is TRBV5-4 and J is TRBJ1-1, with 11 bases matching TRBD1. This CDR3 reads CASSIRTGGYTEAFF. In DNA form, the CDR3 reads TGTGCCAGCAGCATACGGACAGGGGGCTATACTGAAGCTTTCTTT.